The 27 T cell receptor beta chains given below trace back to one sample, sequenced in a study of T cell clonotyping in hematopoietic cell transplantation. The repertoire was sequenced with immunoSEQ multiplex PCR; TCRdb's copy has only in-frame clones and lacks some. Here the sample spans just under 1,500 clones, approximately 67% being singletons. Sequenced material: peripheral blood mononuclear cells, taken 100 days after allogeneic stem cell transplant. These receptors were obtained from a female patient between 55 and 75 years old who had an allogeneic stem cell transplant, so the T cells may come from the graft donor. Some clones in this sample may be carry-over from other donors' samples.

The chain carries TRBV29-1 and TRBJ2-5; D is ambiguous. V was clipped by 2 bases and J by 6 bases, with 4 bases between them. Germline V gene data show CDR1 as SQVTM and CDR2 as ANQGSEA. The CDR3 runs to 10 residues. CDR3 nucleotide sequence: TGCAGCGTTGAAAAGCAGACCCAGTACTTC. Its protein is CSVEKQTQYF. The variable domain in full, with the rest retrieved from reference TRBV29-1 and TRBJ2-5, is SAVISQKPSRDICQRGTSLTIQCQVDSQVTMMFWYRQQPGQSLTLIATANQGSEATYESGFVIDKFPISRPNLTFSTLTVSNMSPEDSSIYLCSVEKQTQYFGPGTRLLVL.

This chain links TRBV5-1 with TRBJ2-1, with TRBD2 matching over 8 bases. Looked up from germline, CDR1 is SGHRS and CDR2 is YFSETQ. This CDR3 has 15 residues. V was pared by 0 bases and J by 7 bases, with 6 bases of the junction left unmatched. CDR3 loop: CASSLVGRVSNEQFF. The CDR3 DNA is TGCGCCAGCAGCTTGGTCGGGAGGGTTTCGAATGAGCAGTTCTTC.

This sequence joins TRBV5-6 and TRBJ2-7; D possibly uses TRBD1 or TRBD2 (5 bases each). Germline V CDR1 and CDR2: SGHDT, YYEEEE. The CDR3 spans 15 residues. V lost 2 bases and J lost 2, with 14 bases in between. The CDR3 coding sequence is TGTGCCAGCAGCTTAGGGGACGAGAACCCCTACGAGCAGTACTTC. It specifies CASSLGDENPYEQYF.

This clone has only a few counts. The chain is built from TRBV27 and TRBJ2-7; D not resolved. CDR3 size: 13 residues. Trimming left V 10 bases short and J 2 bases short, with 15 bases between. Germline-derived CDR1 and CDR2 are MNHEY and SMNVEV (reference sequence). For the CDR3, the DNA is TGTGCCACCCGCACAGAGTTCCCCTACGAGCAGTACTTC. It translates to CATRTEFPYEQYF.

The chain joins TRBV23-1 to TRBJ1-1, with D possibly matching TRBD1 (5 bases). TRBV23-1 is noted as an ORF with a role that remains uncertain. Trimming took 3 bases from V and 3 from J, leaving 17 bases between them. The CDR3 totals 16 residues. The CDR3 here is CASSHPRKGGDTEAFF. The CDR3 coding sequence is TGCGCCAGCAGTCACCCGCGAAAGGGAGGGGACACTGAAGCTTTCTTT.

The chain uses TRBV5-1 and TRBJ1-1; D uncertain. Germline-derived CDR1 and CDR2 are SGHRS and YFSETQ. The CDR3 sequence is 15 residues long. The V end lost 0 bases, the J end lost 2 bases, and 11 bases lay between the germline ends. The CDR3 DNA reads as TGCGCCAGCAGCTTGGTAGGGTTGGGCAACACTGAAGCTTTCTTT. Translating gives CASSLVGLGNTEAFF.

The chain has TRBV25-1 and TRBJ2-1; TRBD2 matches 10 bases. Germline assignment: CDR1 MGHDK and CDR2 SYGVNS. CDR3 length equals 15 residues. With V trimmed by 4 bases and J by 4 bases, 4 bases remained unmatched. CDR3 DNA sequence: TGTGCCAGCAGTGGGACTAGCGGAGCTTACAATGAGCAGTTCTTC. It yields the protein CASSGTSGAYNEQFF.

This chain uses TRBV9 with TRBJ2-7, with a weak D call TRBD2 (5 bases). CDR3 size: 14 residues. The V gene lost 0 bases and the J gene lost 4 bases, with 11 bases spanning the gap. The V gene's germline CDR1 is SGDLS and CDR2 YYNGEE. The CDR3 is CASSVDERIYEQYF. In nucleotides, the CDR3 is TGTGCCAGCAGCGTAGATGAGCGGATATACGAGCAGTACTTC.

The chain couples TRBV9 to TRBJ1-4; D not resolved. The CDR3 covers 15 residues. CDR1 SGDLS and CDR2 YYNGEE come from the germline V gene. Trimming stripped 1 base from V and 0 bases from J, with 7 bases between. CDR3 coding DNA: TGTGCCAGCAGCGTATCGGGCGCAACTAATGAAAAACTGTTTTTT. It translates to CASSVSGATNEKLFF.

The chain couples TRBV13 to TRBJ2-1, with 8 bases matching TRBD2. The CDR3 covers 15 residues. Germline trimming cut 5 bases from V and 12 bases from J; bases unmatched to any gene: 15. The germline V gene has CDR1 PRHDT and CDR2 FYEKMQ (reference sequence). The chain's CDR3 is CASSDLAGMLGRQFF. The DNA for the CDR3 is TGTGCCAGCAGCGACCTAGCGGGTATGCTCGGTCGGCAGTTCTTC.

The chain recombines TRBV23-1 with TRBJ2-7; no firm D call. TRBV23-1 is identified as an open reading frame with a role that is uncertain. The CDR3 totals 14 residues. V was pared by 0 bases and J by 6 bases, with 12 bases between. Here the CDR3 reads CASSQSEVVGEQYF. The CDR3 DNA reads as TGCGCCAGCAGTCAATCGGAAGTAGTCGGCGAGCAGTACTTC.

The rearrangement joins TRBV30 to TRBJ2-7; no clear D gene. Germline CDR1 GTSNPN, CDR2 SVGIG (reference sequence). Trimming removed 1 base from V and 7 bases from J, with 8 bases in between. The CDR3 spans 11 residues. The CDR3 coding sequence is TGTGCCTGGAGTGCGAAAGGGGAGCAGTACTTC. Translated, it gives CAWSAKGEQYF.

DNA of the CDR3: TGTGCCAGCTCACTAGGGACTAGCGGGAGGTACGAGCAGTACTTC. Encoded protein: CASSLGTSGRYEQYF. The chain has TRBV18 and TRBJ2-7; TRBD2 matches at 15 bases. CDR1 and CDR2 (germline): KGHSH, LQKENI. CDR3 length: 15 residues. Trimming took 4 bases from V and 4 from J; bases not matched to a gene: 2.

Remarks on this clone: This specimen includes other DNA sequences encoding the same CDR3. This sequence joins TRBV5-1 and TRBJ2-5; tentatively, D is TRBD2 (6 bases). Germline CDR1 reads SGHRS; CDR2 reads YFSETQ. The V end was cut by 2 bases, the J end by 2 bases, with 10 bases between. The CDR3 runs 14 residues. This CDR3 is CASSLGTPQETQYF. The CDR3 DNA sequence: TGCGCCAGCAGCTTAGGGACTCCTCAAGAGACCCAGTACTTC.

The chain joins TRBV30 to TRBJ2-7; 9 bases agree with TRBD1. The CDR3 length is 15 residues. Losses at the gene ends were 2 bases for V and 11 bases for J; bases not matched to a gene: 16. CDR1 and CDR2 (germline): GTSNPN, SVGIG (reference sequence). CDR3 region: CAWSRTGTGRGMEYF. CDR3 DNA: TGTGCCTGGAGTAGAACCGGGACAGGGAGGGGTATGGAGTACTTC.

The genes are TRBV28 and TRBJ2-2; 7 positions agree with TRBD1. After removal of 11 bases from V and 2 bases from J, the junction contained 8 bases not matched to a gene. Germline V lookup: CDR1 MDHEN, CDR2 SYDVKM. The CDR3 contains 14 residues. The CDR3, as DNA: TGTGCCGCCAGACAGGGATTAAACACCGGGGAGCTGTTTTTT. It codes for CAARQGLNTGELFF.

The rearrangement joins TRBV27 to TRBJ2-1, with D perhaps being TRBD1 or TRBD2 (5 bases each). Trimming took off 5 bases at V and 5 bases at J, with 16 bases between the two ends. The CDR3 totals 15 residues. Looked up from germline, CDR1 is MNHEY and CDR2 is SMNVEV (reference sequence). The CDR3 DNA is TGTGCCAGCAGTCACAGACTAAGCAGGGACAATGAGCAGTTCTTC. Translation: CASSHRLSRDNEQFF.

The chain has TRBV6-6 and TRBJ1-1, with TRBD1 as a possible D gene (6 bases). The V end was cut by 0 bases, the J end by 7 bases, with 6 bases between. Germline lookup yields CDR1 MNHNY and CDR2 SVGAGI (reference sequence). This CDR3 has 12 residues. The chain's CDR3 is CASSYSTGEAFF. For the CDR3, the DNA is TGTGCCAGCAGTTACTCGACAGGTGAAGCTTTCTTT.

This clone was seen a handful of times. The chain is built from TRBV7-9 and TRBJ1-1, with D possibly TRBD1 on 5 matching bases. V lost 10 bases to trimming and J lost 3 bases, with 15 bases between them. The germline V gene has CDR1 SEHNR and CDR2 FQNEAQ (reference sequence). This CDR3 is 13 amino acids long. CDR3 sequence: CATLRDPDTEAFF. The CDR3 bases are TGTGCCACCCTCCGGGACCCCGACACTGAAGCTTTCTTT.

The rearrangement links TRBV7-9 to TRBJ1-4; the D gene is possibly TRBD1 (6 bases). Trimming took 1 base from V and 4 from J, leaving 10 bases between them. Per the germline V gene, CDR1 is SEHNR and CDR2 is FQNEAQ (reference sequence). The CDR3 has 15 residues. CDR3 region: CASSLGGGLNEKLFF. Here the CDR3 DNA reads TGTGCCAGCAGCTTAGGGGGGGGGCTTAATGAAAAACTGTTTTTT.

V gene TRBV4-3 combines with J gene TRBJ2-7, with D unresolved. The germline gives CDR1 LGHNA, CDR2 YSLEER. Trimming left V 0 bases short and J 4 bases short, with 19 bases between. This CDR3 has 17 amino acids. The CDR3 protein is CASSQDLVGQTPYEQYF. For the CDR3, the DNA is TGCGCCAGCAGCCAAGATTTGGTCGGGCAGACGCCTTACGAGCAGTACTTC.

The gene calls are TRBV27 and TRBJ2-2, with 13 bases lining up with TRBD2. CDR3 length: 17 amino acids. V trimming: 4 bases; J trimming: 4 bases; junction bases outside the gene matches: 6. Germline CDR1 and CDR2: MNHEY and SMNVEV (reference sequence). CDR3 loop: CASSSGLAGEFTGELFF. CDR3 in DNA: TGTGCCAGCAGTTCAGGACTAGCGGGAGAGTTCACCGGGGAGCTGTTTTTT.

The chain joins TRBV5-1 to TRBJ2-3; D remains ambiguous. The CDR3 covers 17 residues. The germline gives CDR1 SGHRS, CDR2 YFSETQ. Trimming took off 4 bases at V and 4 bases at J, with 22 bases between the two ends. The CDR3 DNA follows: TGCGCCAGCAGCCCGGGTGCCAGCATCCAGGCGTCAGATACGCAGTATTTT. Translating gives CASSPGASIQASDTQYF.

The chain employs TRBV6-6 and TRBJ1-3, with TRBD1 identical over 9 bases. CDR1 is MNHNY and CDR2 is SVGAGI in the germline V gene (reference sequence). The junction had 7 bases not matched to a gene; V was cut back by 6 bases and J by 1 base. The CDR3 covers 16 residues. CDR3 bases: TGTGCCAGCAGATTCAGACAGGGGGTGTCTGGAAACACCATATATTTT. It codes for CASRFRQGVSGNTIYF.

This clone appeared a single time. The V call is TRBV10-3, the J call TRBJ1-5; D is undetermined. Deletions cut 6 bases from V and 0 bases from J, with 6 bases between. The germline gives CDR1 ENHRY, CDR2 SYGVKD. CDR3 length equals 13 residues. The CDR3 loop reads CAIRHNSNQPQHF. CDR3 coding DNA: TGTGCCATCAGACACAATAGCAATCAGCCCCAGCATTTT.

The chain has TRBV19 and TRBJ1-1; maybe TRBD1 (6 bases). CDR1 is LNHDA, CDR2 SQIVND, per germline (reference sequence). Trimming removed 2 bases at V and 1 base at J, with 8 bases between. There are 14 residues in the CDR3. The CDR3 sequence: CASSIQGWNTEAFF. In DNA form, the CDR3 reads TGTGCCAGTAGTATACAGGGGTGGAACACTGAAGCTTTCTTT.

The J gene is TRBJ1-6, the V gene TRBV6-5, with unresolved D. V lost 6 bases, J lost 0 bases, and 9 bases lay in between. Germline CDR1 MNHEY, CDR2 SVGAGI. This CDR3 comprises 15 residues. This CDR3 is CASRSTSSYNSPLHF. In DNA form, the CDR3 reads TGTGCCAGCAGGTCAACTAGCTCCTATAATTCACCCCTCCACTTT.